The 22 T cell receptor beta chains listed next were all sequenced from one sample in a study of blood T cell repertoires in COVID-19. Measured with immunoSEQ multiplex PCR; TCRdb has only the in-frame clones, and not every one. The data contain 250,000 to 300,000 clones, 85% to 90% of them singletons. The sample comprised PBMCs or T cells enriched from blood (not recorded which). All receptors come from a woman aged 55-70 years in a cohort exposed to, infected with or recovered from COVID-19 (not recorded which).

This chain joins TRBV28 and TRBJ2-2; 12 nucleotides line up with TRBD2. This CDR3 contains 14 residues. V was pared by 8 bases and J by 6 bases, with 4 bases of the junction left unmatched. Germline V gene lookup returns CDR1 MDHEN and CDR2 SYDVKM. The CDR3 DNA reads as TGTGCCAGCCTGACTAGCGGGAGCTCCGGGGAGCTGTTTTTT. It specifies CASLTSGSSGELFF.

The rearrangement joins TRBV7-2 to TRBJ2-3; perhaps TRBD2 as D (6 bases). The CDR3 runs 15 residues. Deletions cut 1 base from V and 0 bases from J, with 8 bases between. Germline V gene lookup returns CDR1 SGHTA and CDR2 FQGNSA. The CDR3 sequence is CASSLVAVSTDTQYF. The CDR3 DNA reads as TGTGCCAGCAGCTTAGTAGCGGTCAGCACAGATACGCAGTATTTT.

The rearrangement uses TRBV7-9 and TRBJ1-3, with 8 bases aligning to TRBD1. J lost 6 bases, V lost 5 bases, and 9 bases had no gene match. The germline gives CDR1 SEHNR, CDR2 FQNEAQ (reference sequence). The CDR3 length is 15 residues. CDR3: CASSPPGQVVNTIYF. The DNA for the CDR3 is TGTGCCAGCAGCCCTCCGGGACAGGTCGTAAACACCATATATTTT.

V is TRBV28 and J is TRBJ2-3; 8 bases agree with TRBD2. Germline assignment: CDR1 MDHEN and CDR2 SYDVKM. This CDR3 comprises 16 residues. Unmatched junction bases numbered 7, after V lost 1 base and J lost 4 bases. CDR3 sequence (DNA): TGTGCCAGCAGTTTATTCCCCGGGGGGGTATCAGATACGCAGTATTTT. This translates into CASSLFPGGVSDTQYF.

The chain has TRBV18 and TRBJ2-3; weak D call: TRBD2 (5 bases). Germline V gene lookup returns CDR1 KGHSH and CDR2 LQKENI. The CDR3 runs 14 residues. V was shortened by 1 base and J by 2 bases, with 7 bases between the two germline ends. CDR3 protein: CASSPQAATDTQYF. The DNA of the CDR3 is TGTGCCAGCTCACCACAAGCGGCCACAGATACGCAGTATTTT.

The V call is TRBV27, the J call TRBJ2-4, with D unresolved. Germline CDR1 MNHEY, CDR2 SMNVEV (reference sequence). This CDR3 is built from 14 residues. The ends were cut back, 2 bases at V and 10 bases at J, with 15 bases in the middle. CDR3 in amino acids: CASSLTLERPIQYF. CDR3 coding DNA: TGTGCCAGCAGTTTAACCCTGGAGAGACCTATTCAGTACTTC.

This clone has more than one count but fewer than ten. The chain employs TRBV7-9 and TRBJ2-7, with 11 bases matching TRBD2. The CDR3 consists of 18 residues. CDR1 is SEHNR, CDR2 FQNEAQ, per germline (reference sequence). Trimming removed 2 bases from V and 0 bases from J; junction bases left unmatched: 9. CDR3 nucleotide sequence: TGTGCCAGCAGCTTATCCGGACTAGCGGGCTCAAGCTCCTACGAGCAGTACTTC. As protein: CASSLSGLAGSSSYEQYF.

This clone was detected once. The chain combines TRBV19 with TRBJ2-1, with TRBD2 matching over 11 bases. From germline, CDR1 is LNHDA and CDR2 SQIVND (reference sequence). The CDR3 length is 18 residues. V was clipped by 0 bases and J by 4 bases; unmatched bases: 8. CDR3 region: CASSIEGTSGIRYNEQFF. The CDR3 coding sequence is TGTGCCAGTAGTATAGAGGGGACTAGCGGAATTCGATACAATGAGCAGTTCTTC.

This clone was seen a handful of times. This rearrangement joins TRBV28 to TRBJ1-2; 7 positions agree with TRBD1. The CDR3 spans 15 residues. The junction had 7 bases not matched to a gene; V was cut back by 2 bases and J by 4 bases. Germline-derived CDR1 and CDR2 are MDHEN and SYDVKM. CDR3 nucleotide sequence: TGTGCCAGCAGTTTACCTCAGACAGGGAGCTATGGCTACACCTTC. Translating gives CASSLPQTGSYGYTF.

The CDR3, as DNA: TGTGCCAGCAGCCAAGATTTCCCGCCAGGAGGCTCGCAGTTCTTC. Protein product: CASSQDFPPGGSQFF. V usage is TRBV4-2 and J usage is TRBJ2-1, with a weak D call TRBD2 (5 bases). Looked up from germline, CDR1 is LGHNA and CDR2 is YNFKEQ. Deletions cut 0 bases from V and 12 bases from J, with 18 bases between. The CDR3 extends over 15 amino acids.

This clone has more than one count but fewer than ten. CDR3 sequence reads: CASSLSGIQETQYF. CDR3 sequence (DNA): TGTGCCAGCAGCTTGAGCGGGATCCAAGAGACCCAGTACTTC. The chain combines TRBV5-4 with TRBJ2-5; 7 bases are a match to TRBD2. V gave up 1 base and J gave up 1 base; unmatched junction bases: 1. This CDR3 contains 14 residues. The germline CDR1 and CDR2 sequences are SGHNT and YYREEE (reference sequence).

The V and J genes are TRBV28 and TRBJ2-1; maybe TRBD2 (7 bases). Trimming removed 5 bases from V and 4 bases from J, with 15 bases in between. This CDR3 has 15 residues. Looked up from germline, CDR1 is MDHEN and CDR2 is SYDVKM. CDR3 DNA sequence: TGTGCCAGCAGTGGGGGCGGGAGATGGTACAATGAGCAGTTCTTC. This codes for CASSGGGRWYNEQFF.

V and J are TRBV7-2 and TRBJ2-1; D is possibly TRBD1 (5 bases). CDR3 length: 14 residues. CDR1 is SGHTA and CDR2 is FQGNSA in the germline V gene. Trimming took off 5 bases at V and 7 bases at J, with 15 bases between the two ends. The CDR3 DNA sequence: TGTGCCAGCAGCCAGACAGTTACTGGTAATGAGCAGTTCTTC. It encodes CASSQTVTGNEQFF.

The rearrangement links TRBV24-1 to TRBJ1-5, with D possibly TRBD1 on 6 matching bases. The CDR3 covers 13 residues. The germline V gene has CDR1 KGHDR and CDR2 SFDVKD. Between the trimmed V and J ends, which lost 9 bases and 4 bases, there was a span of 12 bases. The CDR3 is CATDTGWNQPQHF. The CDR3 region has the DNA TGTGCCACCGACACAGGGTGGAATCAGCCCCAGCATTTT.

This clone was picked up one time. The chain joins TRBV7-8 to TRBJ1-2; the D gene is possibly TRBD1 (5 bases). The CDR3 is 13 amino acids. Germline V gene lookup returns CDR1 SGHVS and CDR2 FQNEAQ. Trimming cost V 2 bases and J 8 bases, with 12 bases left between them. The CDR3 reads CASSLSIPGGYTF. The CDR3 region has the DNA TGTGCCAGCAGCTTATCAATTCCAGGGGGCTACACCTTC. Together with reference TRBV7-8 and TRBJ1-2, the CDR3 gives the full variable domain: GAGVSQSPRYKVAKRGQDVALRCDPISGHVSLFWYQQALGQGPEFLTYFQNEAQLDKSGLPSDRFFAERPEGSVSTLKIQRTQQEDSAVYLCASSLSIPGGYTFGSGTRLTVV.

The rearrangement links TRBV4-1 to TRBJ2-1; 10 bases agree with TRBD1. Per germline, CDR1 MGHRA and CDR2 YSYEKL. This CDR3 is 15 amino acids long. V trimming: 4 bases; J trimming: 5 bases; junction bases outside the gene matches: 5. The CDR3 loop is CASSRGQGNNNEQFF. CDR3 DNA sequence: TGCGCCAGCAGCCGGGGACAGGGGAATAACAATGAGCAGTTCTTC.

This rearrangement joins TRBV5-1 to TRBJ2-1; TRBD1 is a possible D gene (5 bases). V gave up 3 bases and J gave up 5 bases, with 12 bases separating them. Germline CDR1 SGHRS, CDR2 YFSETQ. The length of the CDR3 is 14 residues. The chain's CDR3 is CASSWSGSHNEQFF. DNA of the CDR3: TGCGCCAGCAGCTGGTCAGGGTCTCACAATGAGCAGTTCTTC.

The chain has TRBV5-6 and TRBJ2-7; 9 bases fit TRBD2. The CDR3 consists of 14 residues. The V and J ends lost 4 bases and 3 bases, in that order; junction bases with no gene match: 5. The V gene's germline CDR1 is SGHDT and CDR2 YYEEEE. CDR3 sequence (DNA): TGTGCCAGCAGCATTACGACTAGCGGCTACGAGCAGTACTTC. Residues: CASSITTSGYEQYF. Full variable domain (rest looked up from reference TRBV5-6 and TRBJ2-7): DAGVTQSPTHLIKTRGQQVTLRCSPKSGHDTVSWYQQALGQGPQFIFQYYEEEERQRGNFPDRFSGHQFPNYSSELNVNALLLGDSALYLCASSITTSGYEQYFGPGTRLTVT.

V usage is TRBV5-4 and J usage is TRBJ2-1; D gene uncertain. The CDR3 sequence is 15 residues long. Germline values: CDR1 SGHNT, CDR2 YYREEE (reference sequence). Trimming took off 0 bases at V and 0 bases at J, with 7 bases between the two ends. CDR3 loop: CASSLDTSSYNEQFF. CDR3 nucleotide sequence: TGTGCCAGCAGCTTGGATACAAGCTCCTACAATGAGCAGTTCTTC.

The chain uses TRBV19 and TRBJ2-7; TRBD2 agrees at 10 bases. The CDR3 runs to 18 residues. With 4 bases clipped from V and 2 bases from J, the junction kept 14 bases outside the gene matches. Per the germline V gene, CDR1 is LNHDA and CDR2 is SQIVND (reference sequence). CDR3 sequence reads: CASSTRHGLAGGPYEQYF. DNA of the CDR3: TGTGCCAGTAGTACTCGCCACGGTTTAGCGGGAGGTCCCTACGAGCAGTACTTC.

The genes are TRBV6-5 and TRBJ2-7; TRBD2 agrees at 8 bases. CDR1 and CDR2 (germline): MNHEY, SVGAGI. The junction had 6 bases not matched to a gene; V was cut back by 5 bases and J by 3 bases. The CDR3 spans 14 residues. CDR3 nucleotide sequence: TGTGCCAGCAGTCGCGGGACTAGTAACTACGAGCAGTACTTC. Its translation is CASSRGTSNYEQYF.

The chain uses TRBV15 and TRBJ2-3; D is possibly TRBD2 (6 bases). This CDR3 has 14 amino acids. Trimming left V 5 bases short and J 0 bases short, with 9 bases between. Germline CDR1 reads LNHNV; CDR2 reads YYDKDF (reference sequence). In DNA form, the CDR3 reads TGTGCCACCAGCCATGCGGGGAGCACAGATACGCAGTATTTT. This gives the protein CATSHAGSTDTQYF.